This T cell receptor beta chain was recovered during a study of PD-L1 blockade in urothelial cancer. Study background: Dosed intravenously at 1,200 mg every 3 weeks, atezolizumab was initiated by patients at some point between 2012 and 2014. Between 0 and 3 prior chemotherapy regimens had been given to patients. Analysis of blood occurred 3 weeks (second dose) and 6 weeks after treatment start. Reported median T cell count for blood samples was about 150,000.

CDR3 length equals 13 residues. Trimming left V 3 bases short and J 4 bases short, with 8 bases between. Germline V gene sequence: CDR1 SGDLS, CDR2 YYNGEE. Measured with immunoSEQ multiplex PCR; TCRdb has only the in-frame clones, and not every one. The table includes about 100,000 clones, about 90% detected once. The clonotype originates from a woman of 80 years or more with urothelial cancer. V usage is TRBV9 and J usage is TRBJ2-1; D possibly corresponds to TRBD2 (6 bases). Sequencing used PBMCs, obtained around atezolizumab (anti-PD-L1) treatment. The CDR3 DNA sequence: TGTGCCAGCAGCGCCGGGACTTACAATGAGCAGTTCTTC. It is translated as CASSAGTYNEQFF. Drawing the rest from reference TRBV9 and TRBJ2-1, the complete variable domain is DSGVTQTPKHLITATGQRVTLRCSPRSGDLSVYWYQQSLDQGLQFLIQYYNGEERAKGNILERFSAQQFPDLHSELNLSSLELGDSALYFCASSAGTYNEQFFGPGTRLTVL.